Each of the 9 T cell receptor beta chains below was sequenced from the same sample in a study of CD8+ T cells in alopecia areata (dated by TCRdb to between 2018 and 2020). Interpreted using the paper, the time point label stands for: baseline before oral tofacitinib. Libraries were prepared through the immunoSEQ multiplex PCR assay. To provide template for TCR sequencing, every sample had RNA extracted and reverse transcribed into cDNA. The table comes from immuneACCESS by way of TCRdb, which keeps in-frame sequences with V and J called. Part of the clones is missing from these tables; in studies checked, under half for an unresolved V gene and the rest for unknown reasons. The sample table holds about 200,000 clones, of which approximately 52% were seen once. Clones ranked in the top ten supply 0.45% of the sample. This sample comprised CD4+ T cells sorted from blood, obtained at week 0. The receptors shown here come from a human donor with alopecia areata.

This clone was recorded at least ten times. The V and J genes are TRBV2 and TRBJ1-1; D is unclear. Germline loops: CDR1 SNHLY, CDR2 FYNNEI. The V end lost 0 bases, the J end lost 0 bases, and 2 bases lay between the germline ends. The CDR3 length is 13 residues. CDR3 sequence: CASSEAMNTEAFF. The CDR3 bases are TGTGCCAGCAGTGAAGCGATGAACACTGAAGCTTTCTTT.

The chain carries TRBV7-3 and TRBJ2-1; D is uncertain. Germline V gene lookup returns CDR1 SGHTA and CDR2 FQGTGA. V gave up 1 base and J gave up 4 bases, with 11 bases separating them. CDR3 length: 15 amino acids. CDR3 sequence (DNA): TGTGCCAGCAGCTTAATCCCCGGCTTTTACAATGAGCAGTTCTTC. Its translation: CASSLIPGFYNEQFF.

The chain has TRBV6-5 and TRBJ2-2; D is unclear. Germline CDR1 MNHEY, CDR2 SVGAGI. The V end was cut by 1 base, the J end by 0 bases, with 9 bases between. The length of the CDR3 is 16 residues. CDR3 sequence reads: CASSYYSTSNTGELFF. DNA of the CDR3: TGTGCCAGCAGTTACTACAGCACCTCGAACACCGGGGAGCTGTTTTTT.

V is TRBV5-1 and J is TRBJ2-3; possible D gene TRBD1, 6 bases. This CDR3 region has 13 residues. Germline values: CDR1 SGHRS, CDR2 YFSETQ. V was clipped by 6 bases and J by 2 bases, with 10 bases between them. The CDR3: CASKHRDTDTQYF. CDR3 sequence (DNA): TGCGCCAGCAAGCACAGGGACACAGATACGCAGTATTTT. The full variable domain, its missing parts supplied by reference TRBV5-1 and TRBJ2-3, is KAGVTQTPRYLIKTRGQQVTLSCSPISGHRSVSWYQQTPGQGLQFLFEYFSETQRNKGNFPGRFSGRQFSNSRSEMNVSTLELGDSALYLCASKHRDTDTQYFGPGTRLTVL.

The chain has TRBV29-1 and TRBJ2-4; no definite D call. This CDR3 has 13 residues. V lost 4 bases to trimming and J lost 0 bases, with 7 bases between them. Per the germline V gene, CDR1 is SQVTM and CDR2 is ANQGSEA. The DNA for the CDR3 is TGCAGCGTTGGGACCCTAGCCAAAAACATTCAGTACTTC. This encodes CSVGTLAKNIQYF.

The rearrangement joins TRBV2 to TRBJ2-7, with TRBD2 matching 7 bases. Per germline, CDR1 SNHLY and CDR2 FYNNEI. V was pared by 6 bases and J by 0 bases, with 11 bases of the junction left unmatched. The CDR3 runs 16 residues. The CDR3 here is CASSELRAGNSYEQYF. The CDR3 DNA reads TGTGCCAGCAGCGAACTTCGAGCGGGAAACTCCTACGAGCAGTACTTC.

V usage is TRBV30 and J usage is TRBJ1-2; D unclear. The CDR3 spans 14 residues. Germline values: CDR1 GTSNPN, CDR2 SVGIG (reference sequence). V was clipped by 2 bases and J by 8 bases, with 18 bases between them. Written as DNA, the CDR3 is TGTGCCTGGAGTTTCGTTCAGAGTTCGGGGGGCTACACCTTC. It is translated as CAWSFVQSSGGYTF.

The chain is built from TRBV7-9 and TRBJ2-1; 12 nucleotides align to TRBD2. V shed 4 bases and J 10 bases; nucleotides not matched to a gene: 17. The CDR3 length is 18 residues. The germline CDR1 and CDR2 sequences are SEHNR and FQNEAQ (reference sequence). CDR3 DNA sequence: TGTGCCAGCAGCTCCCTATCTCTGCGACTAGCGGGAGTCTACGAGCAGTTCTTC. Amino acids: CASSSLSLRLAGVYEQFF.

In this sample, this clone turned up a few times. This chain connects TRBV7-2 to TRBJ1-2; D unresolved. The CDR3 consists of 12 residues. V dropped 5 bases and J dropped 5 bases, with 9 bases sitting between them. Per the germline V gene, CDR1 is SGHTA and CDR2 is FQGNSA. CDR3 in DNA: TGTGCCAGCAGCCCAGCGGGATATGGCTACACCTTC. It translates to CASSPAGYGYTF.